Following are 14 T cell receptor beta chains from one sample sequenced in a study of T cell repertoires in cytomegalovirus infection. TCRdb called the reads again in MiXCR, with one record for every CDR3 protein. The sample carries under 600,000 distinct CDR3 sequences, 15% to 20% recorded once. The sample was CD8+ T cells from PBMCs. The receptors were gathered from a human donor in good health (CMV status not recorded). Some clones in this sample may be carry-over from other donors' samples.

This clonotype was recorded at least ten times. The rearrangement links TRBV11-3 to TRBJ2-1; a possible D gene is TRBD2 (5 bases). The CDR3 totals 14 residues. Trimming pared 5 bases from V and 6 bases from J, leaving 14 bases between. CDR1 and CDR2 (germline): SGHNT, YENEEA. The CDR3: CASSRSGTGNEQFF. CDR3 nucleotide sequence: TGTGCCAGCAGCCGCAGCGGAACCGGCAATGAGCAGTTCTTC.

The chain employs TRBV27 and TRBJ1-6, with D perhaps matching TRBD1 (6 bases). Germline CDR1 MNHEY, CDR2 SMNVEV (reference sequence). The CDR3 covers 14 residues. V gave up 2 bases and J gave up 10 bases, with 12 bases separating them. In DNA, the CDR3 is TGTGCCAGCAGTTTAAGGGGGGTTGGCTCACCCCTCCACTTT. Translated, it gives CASSLRGVGSPLHF.

The CDR3 loop is CASSLGTGKGLNNEKLFF. The CDR3 DNA sequence: TGTGCCAGCAGTTTAGGGACAGGGAAAGGCTTGAATAATGAAAAACTGTTTTTT. The rearrangement uses TRBV27 and TRBJ1-4; TRBD1 matches 9 bases. Germline trimming cut 2 bases from V and 4 bases from J; bases unmatched to any gene: 11. Germline V gene sequence: CDR1 MNHEY, CDR2 SMNVEV (reference sequence). The CDR3 runs 18 residues.

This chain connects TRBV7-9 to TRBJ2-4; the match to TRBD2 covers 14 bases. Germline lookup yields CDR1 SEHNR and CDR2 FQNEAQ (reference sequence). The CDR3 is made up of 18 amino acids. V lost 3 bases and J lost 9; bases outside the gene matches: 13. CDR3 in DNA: TGTGCCAGCAGCTTCAGCGAGGGACTAGCGGGAGACAGAGGCATTCAGTACTTC. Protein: CASSFSEGLAGDRGIQYF. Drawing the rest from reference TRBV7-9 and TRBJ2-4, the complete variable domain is DTGVSQNPRHKITKRGQNVTFRCDPISEHNRLYWYRQTLGQGPEFLTYFQNEAQLEKSRLLSDRFSAERPKGSFSTLEIQRTEQGDSAMYLCASSFSEGLAGDRGIQYFGAGTRLSVL.

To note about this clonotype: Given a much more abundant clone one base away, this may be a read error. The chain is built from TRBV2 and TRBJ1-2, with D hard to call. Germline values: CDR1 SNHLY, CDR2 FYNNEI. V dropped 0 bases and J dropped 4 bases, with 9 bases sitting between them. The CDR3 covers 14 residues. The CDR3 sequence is CASSEAAVRYGYTF. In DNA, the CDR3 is TGTGCCAGCAGTGAAGCGGCGGTGCGCTATGGCTACACCTTC.

CDR3 nucleotide sequence: TGTGCCAGCAGCCGCCGGGGGGGGGGGATGAACACTGAAGCTTTCTTT. Protein: CASSRRGGGMNTEAFF. This chain connects TRBV12-3 or TRBV12-4 to TRBJ1-1; D may be TRBD1 (5 bases). V gave up 6 bases and J gave up 0 bases, with 17 bases separating them. The CDR3 totals 16 residues.

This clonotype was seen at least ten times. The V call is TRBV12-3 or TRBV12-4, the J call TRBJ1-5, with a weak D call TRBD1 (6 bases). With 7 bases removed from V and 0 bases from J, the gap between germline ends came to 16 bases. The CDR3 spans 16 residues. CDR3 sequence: CASTFEGGYSNQPQHF. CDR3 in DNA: TGTGCCAGCACCTTTGAGGGGGGGTATAGCAATCAGCCCCAGCATTTT.

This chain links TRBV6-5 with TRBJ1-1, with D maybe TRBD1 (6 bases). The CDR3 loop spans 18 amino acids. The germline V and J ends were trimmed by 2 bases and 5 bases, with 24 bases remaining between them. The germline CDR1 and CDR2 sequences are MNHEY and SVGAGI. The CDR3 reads CASSYGGSYGGAQTEAFF. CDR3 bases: TGTGCCAGCAGTTACGGGGGTAGTTATGGGGGCGCGCAGACTGAAGCTTTCTTT.

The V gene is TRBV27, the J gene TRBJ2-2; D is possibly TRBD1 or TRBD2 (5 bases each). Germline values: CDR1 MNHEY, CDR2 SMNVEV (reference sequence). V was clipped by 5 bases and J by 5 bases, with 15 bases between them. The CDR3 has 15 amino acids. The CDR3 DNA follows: TGTGCCAGCAGTCTGGACACCCGGGAAACCGGGGAGCTGTTTTTT. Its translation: CASSLDTRETGELFF.

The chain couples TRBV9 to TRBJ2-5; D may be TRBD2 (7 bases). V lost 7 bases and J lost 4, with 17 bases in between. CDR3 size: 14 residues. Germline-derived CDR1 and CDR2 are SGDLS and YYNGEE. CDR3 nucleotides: TGTGCCAGCGGGGGGGGCAGGGTACGAGAGACCCAGTACTTC. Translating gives CASGGGRVRETQYF.

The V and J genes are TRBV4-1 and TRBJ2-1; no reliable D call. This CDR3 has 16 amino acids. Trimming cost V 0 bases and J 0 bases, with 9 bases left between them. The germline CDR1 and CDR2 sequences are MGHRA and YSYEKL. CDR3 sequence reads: CASSQDSFSSYNEQFF. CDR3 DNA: TGCGCCAGCAGCCAAGACAGTTTTAGCTCCTACAATGAGCAGTTCTTC.

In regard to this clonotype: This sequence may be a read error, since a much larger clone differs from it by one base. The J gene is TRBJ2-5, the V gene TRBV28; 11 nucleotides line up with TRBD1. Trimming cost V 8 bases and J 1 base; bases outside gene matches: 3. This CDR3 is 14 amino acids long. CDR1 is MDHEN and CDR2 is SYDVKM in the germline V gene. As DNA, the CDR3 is TGTGCCAGCGGTGGGACAGGGGGCCAAGAGACCCAGTACTTC. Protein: CASGGTGGQETQYF.

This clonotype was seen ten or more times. CDR3 sequence reads: CASSLRTGRTEAFF. CDR3 DNA sequence: TGTGCCAGCAGCTTAAGGACAGGGCGGACTGAAGCTTTCTTT. This chain connects TRBV7-6 to TRBJ1-1; TRBD1 matches 8 bases. The V and J ends lost 2 bases and 5 bases, in that order; junction bases with no gene match: 4. CDR1 is SGHVS, CDR2 FNYEAQ, per germline. CDR3 length equals 14 residues.

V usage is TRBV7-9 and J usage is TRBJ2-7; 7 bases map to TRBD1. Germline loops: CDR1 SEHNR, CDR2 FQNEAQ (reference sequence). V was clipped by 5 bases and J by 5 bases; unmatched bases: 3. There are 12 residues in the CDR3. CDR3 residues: CASSADRDEQYF. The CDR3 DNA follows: TGTGCCAGCAGCGCCGACAGGGACGAGCAGTACTTC.